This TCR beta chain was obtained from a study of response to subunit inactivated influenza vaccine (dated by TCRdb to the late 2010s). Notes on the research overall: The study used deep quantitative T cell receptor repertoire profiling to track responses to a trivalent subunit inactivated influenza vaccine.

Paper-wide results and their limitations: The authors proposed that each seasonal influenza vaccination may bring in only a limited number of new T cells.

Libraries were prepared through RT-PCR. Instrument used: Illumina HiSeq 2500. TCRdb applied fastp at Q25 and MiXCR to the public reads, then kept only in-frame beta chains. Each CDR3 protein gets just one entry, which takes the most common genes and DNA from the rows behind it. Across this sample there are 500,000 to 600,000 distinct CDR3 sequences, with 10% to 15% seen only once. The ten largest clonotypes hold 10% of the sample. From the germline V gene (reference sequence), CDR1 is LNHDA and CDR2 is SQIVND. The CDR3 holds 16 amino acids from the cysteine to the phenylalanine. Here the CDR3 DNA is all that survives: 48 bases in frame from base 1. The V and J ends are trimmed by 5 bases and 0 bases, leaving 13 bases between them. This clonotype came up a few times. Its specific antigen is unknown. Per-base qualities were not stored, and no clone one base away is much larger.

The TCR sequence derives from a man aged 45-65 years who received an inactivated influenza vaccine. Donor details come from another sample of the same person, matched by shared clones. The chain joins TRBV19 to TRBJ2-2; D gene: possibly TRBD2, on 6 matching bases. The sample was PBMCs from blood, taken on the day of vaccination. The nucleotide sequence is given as TGTGCCAGTAGTCCGATGGGGGGTTCGAACACCGGGGAGCTGTTTTTT. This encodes CASSPMGGSNTGELFF.